These 5 T cell receptor beta chains originate from one sample sequenced in a study of cytomegalovirus exposure and HLA in healthy donors. The PCR used 60 Vbeta and 13 Jbeta primers. The data were produced by immunoSEQ multiplex PCR, yet TCRdb's version contains in-frame clones alone and is incomplete. The data show about 31,000 clones, around 40% seen once. The source material was PBMCs. Receptor source: a woman in her fifties or sixties in good health and CMV-seronegative.

The rearrangement uses TRBV5-4 and TRBJ2-7; tentative D call: TRBD2 (5 bases). This CDR3 spans 15 amino acids. The V gene lost 6 bases and the J gene lost 6 bases, with 22 bases spanning the gap. Germline assignment: CDR1 SGHNT and CDR2 YYREEE (reference sequence). The CDR3 here is CASNQDGRVAGEQYF. In nucleotides, the CDR3 is TGTGCCAGCAACCAAGACGGACGGGTTGCGGGCGAGCAGTACTTC. Using reference TRBV5-4 and TRBJ2-7 for the parts outside the CDR3, the full variable domain is ETGVTQSPTHLIKTRGQQVTLRCSSQSGHNTVSWYQQALGQGPQFIFQYYREEENGRGNFPPRFSGLQFPNYSSELNVNALELDDSALYLCASNQDGRVAGEQYFGPGTRLTVT.

In regard to this clone: The junction does not match germline at one end; this may be a read error. J is TRBJ2-4 and V is TRBV6-6; D remains unclear. This CDR3 has 13 amino acids. The germline V gene has CDR1 MNHNY and CDR2 SVGAGI (reference sequence). The CDR3 bases are TGTGCCAGCAGCCTGCTACCGAAAACCATTCAGTACTTC. Translating it yields CASSLLPKTIQYF.

CDR3 sequence (DNA): TGTGCCAGCAGCAGAGGACAGGGGGCGAGCTCCTACGAGCAGTACTTC. The encoded protein is CASSRGQGASSYEQYF. This chain joins TRBV5-4 and TRBJ2-7; 11 bases are shared with TRBD1. CDR3 length equals 16 residues. Per the germline V gene, CDR1 is SGHNT and CDR2 is YYREEE (reference sequence). Trimming removed 4 bases from V and 0 bases from J; junction bases left unmatched: 6.

The gene calls are TRBV2 and TRBJ2-1; TRBD2 aligns across 9 bases. Trimming removed 6 bases from V and 6 bases from J; junction bases left unmatched: 3. CDR3 length equals 13 residues. CDR1 is SNHLY and CDR2 is FYNNEI in the germline V gene. The DNA for the CDR3 is TGTGCCAGCAGGTCAGCGGGGGGCAATGAGCAGTTCTTC. The encoded protein is CASRSAGGNEQFF.

This clone was seen a few times. V usage is TRBV14 and J usage is TRBJ1-2, with a weak D call TRBD1 (6 bases). The CDR3 sequence is 14 residues long. V was pared by 1 base and J by 3 bases, with 9 bases between. Germline V gene lookup returns CDR1 SGHDN and CDR2 FVKESK. The CDR3 loop is CASSQGRQDYGYTF. CDR3 bases: TGTGCCAGCAGCCAAGGGCGACAGGACTATGGCTACACCTTC.